These 5 T cell receptor beta chains came from one sample sequenced in a study of blood T cell repertoires in COVID-19. TCRdb's copy holds only in-frame clones and misses some; the assay was immunoSEQ multiplex PCR. The table shows around 200,000 clones, with 70% to 90% occurring only once. The material sequenced was peripheral blood. These receptors came from a man in his forties with active or convalescent COVID-19.

The chain links TRBV2 to TRBJ2-5; D unresolved. Germline CDR1 and CDR2: SNHLY and FYNNEI. There are 14 residues in the CDR3. Deletions cut 2 bases from V and 5 bases from J, with 12 bases between. CDR3 sequence: CASSESPSKETQYF. The CDR3 nucleotides are TGTGCCAGCAGTGAATCTCCGTCTAAGGAGACCCAGTACTTC.

The chain combines TRBV21-1 with TRBJ2-5; the DNA was not used to check the table's D call, TRBD1. TRBV21-1 is a pseudogene segment. The CDR3 length is 16 residues. The CDR3 sequence is CASSKVETGEKETQYF. For the CDR3, the DNA is TGTGCCAGCAGCAAAGTGGAGACAGGGGAGAAAGAGACCCAGTACTTC.

The chain joins TRBV10-3 to TRBJ1-1; D unresolved. CDR1 is ENHRY and CDR2 is SYGVKD in the germline V gene. CDR3 length equals 12 residues. The germline V and J ends were trimmed by 10 bases and 0 bases, with 9 bases remaining between them. The chain's CDR3 is CATRELNTEAFF. CDR3 nucleotides: TGTGCCACTAGAGAGTTGAACACTGAAGCTTTCTTT.

The V gene is TRBV2, the J gene TRBJ1-4; 8 positions agree with TRBD1. J lost 5 bases, V lost 2 bases, and 16 bases had no gene match. The CDR3 loop spans 19 amino acids. Germline CDR1 reads SNHLY; CDR2 reads FYNNEI. The CDR3 sequence is CASSELGGQGPPLNEKLFF. CDR3 DNA sequence: TGTGCCAGCAGTGAACTGGGTGGACAGGGCCCCCCTTTAAATGAAAAACTGTTTTTT.

This sequence joins TRBV11-2 and TRBJ2-7; TRBD2 matches 8 bases. The CDR3 has 14 amino acids. CDR1 SGHAT and CDR2 FQNNGV come from the germline V gene. The junction had 4 bases not matched to a gene; V was cut back by 1 base and J by 5 bases. This CDR3 is CASSLGNGGDEQYF. CDR3 nucleotides: TGTGCCAGCAGCTTAGGGAACGGGGGGGACGAGCAGTACTTC.